Below, 11 T cell receptor beta chains from the same sample are listed, as sequenced in a study of monozygotic twins with inflammatory bowel disease. Reprocessing the 5' RACE reads, TCRdb reports a single entry for every CDR3 protein and omits DNA. The sample's table shows 150,000 to 200,000 distinct CDR3 sequences. Sequencing was done on a sample of blood. All receptors derive from a human donor with ulcerative colitis or Crohn's disease, or a healthy co-twin of an affected twin (not recorded which).

This chain connects TRBV6-4 to TRBJ1-6; TCRdb selects TRBD1, and the lack of DNA leaves this call unchecked. The CDR3 is 15 amino acids. Germline values: CDR1 MRHNA, CDR2 SNTAGT. This CDR3 reads CASPPPTGVNSPLHF.

The rearrangement joins TRBV12-3 or TRBV12-4 to TRBJ2-4; the TCRdb call, TRBD1, lacks DNA for checking. CDR3 length: 13 residues. CDR3 sequence: CASSKTQGNIQYF.

The chain recombines TRBV30 with TRBJ2-1. Looked up from germline, CDR1 is GTSNPN and CDR2 is SVGIG (reference sequence). CDR3 length: 14 residues. The CDR3 loop is CAWSSGRAYNEQFF.

The chain recombines TRBV30 with TRBJ2-1; checking the TCRdb D call of TRBD2 is not possible without DNA. CDR1 is GTSNPN and CDR2 is SVGIG in the germline V gene (reference sequence). The CDR3 is made up of 16 amino acids. CDR3 loop: CAWSGKTSGPYNEQFF.

This chain links TRBV6-5 with TRBJ1-2; without DNA, the TCRdb call of TRBD1 cannot be checked. Germline CDR1 and CDR2: MNHEY and SVGAGI. The length of the CDR3 is 14 residues. The CDR3 loop is CASSSPGTGDRYTF.

This sequence joins TRBV7-9 and TRBJ2-2; the D call of TRBD1 rests on TCRdb alone, since no DNA is present to check it. In germline, CDR1 is SEHNR, CDR2 FQNEAQ (reference sequence). The CDR3 spans 15 residues. CDR3 residues: CASSSTGSRTGELFF.

This chain joins TRBV13 and TRBJ2-7; checking the TCRdb D call of TRBD2 is not possible without DNA. Germline V gives CDR1 PRHDT, CDR2 FYEKMQ (reference sequence). This CDR3 spans 14 amino acids. The CDR3 spells CASSLAGGPWEQYF.

The J gene is TRBJ1-1, the V gene TRBV29-1; lacking DNA, the TRBD1 call made by TCRdb goes unchecked. The CDR3 is 11 residues long. From germline, CDR1 is SQVTM and CDR2 ANQGSEA. The CDR3 loop is CSAAGVTEAFF.

The chain uses TRBV18 and TRBJ1-2. From germline, CDR1 is KGHSH and CDR2 LQKENI. This CDR3 spans 12 amino acids. The CDR3 protein is CASSPEGYGYTF.

The chain uses TRBV20-1 and TRBJ1-2; TCRdb designates TRBD1, a call that cannot be tested without DNA. The CDR3 loop spans 17 amino acids. Germline CDR1 reads DFQATT; CDR2 reads SNEGSKA (reference sequence). CDR3 in amino acids: CSAISGSGTGLIGGYTF.

V and J are TRBV7-9 and TRBJ2-4; TCRdb reports TRBD1, a call that lacks DNA to check it against. The CDR3 has 15 residues. Looked up from germline, CDR1 is SEHNR and CDR2 is FQNEAQ (reference sequence). CDR3 loop: CASSQAGTAKNIQYF.